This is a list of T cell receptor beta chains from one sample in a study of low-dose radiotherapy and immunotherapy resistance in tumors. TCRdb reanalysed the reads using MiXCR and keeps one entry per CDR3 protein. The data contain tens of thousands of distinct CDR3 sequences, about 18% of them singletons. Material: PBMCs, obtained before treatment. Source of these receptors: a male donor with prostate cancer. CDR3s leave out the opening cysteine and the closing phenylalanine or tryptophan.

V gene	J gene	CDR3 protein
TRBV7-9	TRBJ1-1	ASSLNRGPNTEAF
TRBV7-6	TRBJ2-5	ASSPELGETQY
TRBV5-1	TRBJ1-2	ASTNQTSMYLCASSLYRGGYT
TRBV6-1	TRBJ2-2	ASSEQGGTGELF
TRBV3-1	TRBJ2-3	ASSQVLAGGRDTQY
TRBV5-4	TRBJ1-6	ASSLNRGNSPLH
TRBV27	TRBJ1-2	ASSLRPDFYGYT
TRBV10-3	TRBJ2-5	ATPGDRYSQETQY
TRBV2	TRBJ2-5	ASSERGSGGPETQY
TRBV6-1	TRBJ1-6	ASSLGQSNSPLH
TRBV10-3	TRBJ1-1	AISEWTLNTEAF
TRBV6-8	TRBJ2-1	ASSYGGLNEQF
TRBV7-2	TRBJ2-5	ASSRGQGKETQY
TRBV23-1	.	ASRKQEDVYEQY
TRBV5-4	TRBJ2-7	ASSPGEPYEQY
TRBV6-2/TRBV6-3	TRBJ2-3	ASRDRLDDTQY
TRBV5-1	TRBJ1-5	ASSSGGAGPQH
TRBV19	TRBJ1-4	ASSESGTNEKLF
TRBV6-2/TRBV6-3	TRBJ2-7	ATRDRGRNLEQY
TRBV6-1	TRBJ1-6	ASSEARTGNSPLH
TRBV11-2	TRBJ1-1	ASSPPNTEAF
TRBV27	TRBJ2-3	ASSLSSGLASDTQY
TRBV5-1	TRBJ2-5	ASSRGPEQETQY
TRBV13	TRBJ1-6	ASSLESSPLH
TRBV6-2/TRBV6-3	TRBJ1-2	ASSSTGNYGYT
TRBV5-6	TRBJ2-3	ASSFPGGVDTQY
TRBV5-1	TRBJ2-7	ASSPQLAGDYEQY
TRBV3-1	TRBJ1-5	ASSQGGRGQPQH
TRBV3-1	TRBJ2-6	ASSQEDRGAGANVLT
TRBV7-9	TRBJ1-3	ASSRSGEGGRNTIY
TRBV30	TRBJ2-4	AWDTSGGNIQY
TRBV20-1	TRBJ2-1	SARDLAVFSYNEQF
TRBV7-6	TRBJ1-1	ASSTGWNTEAF
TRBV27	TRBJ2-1	ASSPIPSDSEQF
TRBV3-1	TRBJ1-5	ASSQDSNQPQH
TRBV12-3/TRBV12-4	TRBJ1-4	ASSLGLTGSNEKLF
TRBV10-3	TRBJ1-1	AITGGGLMNTEAF
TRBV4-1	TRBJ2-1	ASSQDPAGNYNEQF
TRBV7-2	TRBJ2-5	ASSLAGGFQETQY
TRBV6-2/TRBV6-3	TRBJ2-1	ASMVGPLEQF